Below are 3 T cell receptor beta chains sequenced from a single sample in a study of blood T cells in healthy people across ages. Combining a sample-barcoded 5' primer with a J-beta primer mix, a second PCR ran for roughly 7 to 12 cycles. Each CDR3 protein is one row after TCRdb ran MiXCR on the 5' RACE reads. The sample has 700,000 to 900,000 distinct CDR3 sequences, about 26% seen once. These data are also associated with another study on T cells of mothers and their children.

Sample: blood. All receptors come from a boy aged 5 to 17 in good health.

This clonotype appeared a few times. The chain recombines TRBV27 with TRBJ2-3; D is possibly TRBD1 or TRBD2 (5 bases each). The CDR3 spans 14 residues. V shed 6 bases and J shed 7 bases, with 17 bases lying between them. Germline CDR1 MNHEY, CDR2 SMNVEV (reference sequence). The CDR3 protein is CASSPGPTMNTQYF. The CDR3, as DNA: TGTGCCAGCAGCCCGGGACCCACCATGAATACGCAGTATTTT.

The V call is TRBV5-1, the J call TRBJ2-1; D perhaps matches TRBD1 (5 bases). V was trimmed by 7 bases and J by 5 bases, leaving 16 bases between them. The CDR3 loop spans 14 amino acids. Germline CDR1 SGHRS, CDR2 YFSETQ. CDR3 sequence: CASLKDTDDNEQFF. The CDR3 DNA reads TGCGCCAGCCTAAAGGACACTGATGACAATGAGCAGTTCTTC.

The chain joins TRBV5-1 to TRBJ1-1, with TRBD1 matching over 7 bases. CDR3 length: 16 residues. Trimming at V came to 0 bases and at J to 3 bases, leaving 8 bases not matched to a gene. The V gene's germline CDR1 is SGHRS and CDR2 YFSETQ. DNA for the CDR3: TGCGCCAGCAGCTTGGTTTCAGGGGGGTTTGACACTGAAGCTTTCTTT. Translation gives CASSLVSGGFDTEAFF.